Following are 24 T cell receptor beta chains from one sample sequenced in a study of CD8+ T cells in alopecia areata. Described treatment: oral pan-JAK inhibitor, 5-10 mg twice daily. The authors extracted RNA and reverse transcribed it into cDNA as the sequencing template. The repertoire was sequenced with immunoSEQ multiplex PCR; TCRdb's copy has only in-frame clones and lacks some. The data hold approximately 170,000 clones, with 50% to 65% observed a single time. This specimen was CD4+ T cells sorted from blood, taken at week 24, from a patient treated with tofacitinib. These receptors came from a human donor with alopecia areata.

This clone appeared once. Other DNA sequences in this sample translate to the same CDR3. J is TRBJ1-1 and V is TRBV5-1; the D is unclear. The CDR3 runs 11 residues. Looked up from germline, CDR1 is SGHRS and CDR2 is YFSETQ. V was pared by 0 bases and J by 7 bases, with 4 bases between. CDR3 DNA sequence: TGCGCCAGCAGCTTGGACAGTGAAGCTTTCTTT. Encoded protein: CASSLDSEAFF.

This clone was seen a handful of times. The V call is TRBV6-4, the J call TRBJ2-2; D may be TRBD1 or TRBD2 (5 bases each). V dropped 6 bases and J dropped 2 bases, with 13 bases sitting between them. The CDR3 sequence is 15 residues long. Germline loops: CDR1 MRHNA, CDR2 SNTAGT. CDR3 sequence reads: CASRQDGGNTGELFF. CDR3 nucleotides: TGTGCCAGCAGGCAAGATGGGGGAAACACCGGGGAGCTGTTTTTT.

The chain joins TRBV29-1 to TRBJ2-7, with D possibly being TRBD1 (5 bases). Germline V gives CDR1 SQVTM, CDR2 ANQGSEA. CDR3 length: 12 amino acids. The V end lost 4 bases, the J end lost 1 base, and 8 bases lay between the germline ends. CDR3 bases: TGCAGCGTTGGAGCAGGGTCCTACGAGCAGTACTTC. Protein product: CSVGAGSYEQYF.

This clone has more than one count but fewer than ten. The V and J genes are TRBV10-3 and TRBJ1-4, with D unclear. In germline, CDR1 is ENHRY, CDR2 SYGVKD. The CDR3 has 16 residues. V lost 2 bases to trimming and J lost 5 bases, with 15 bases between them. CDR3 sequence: CAISEGLGIRNEKLFF. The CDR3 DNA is TGTGCCATCAGTGAGGGTTTGGGGATCCGAAATGAAAAACTGTTTTTT.

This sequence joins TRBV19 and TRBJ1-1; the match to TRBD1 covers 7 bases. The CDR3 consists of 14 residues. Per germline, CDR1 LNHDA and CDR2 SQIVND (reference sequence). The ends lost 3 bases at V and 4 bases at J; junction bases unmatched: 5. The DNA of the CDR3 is TGTGCCAGTAGTATGAAAGGGGGCGGCACTGAAGCTTTCTTT. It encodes CASSMKGGGTEAFF.

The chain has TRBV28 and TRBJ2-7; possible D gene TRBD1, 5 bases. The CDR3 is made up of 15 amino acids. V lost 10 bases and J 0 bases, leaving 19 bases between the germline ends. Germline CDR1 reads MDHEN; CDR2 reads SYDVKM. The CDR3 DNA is TGTGCCACCCTGCGGATAGGGGCCTACTCCTACGAGCAGTACTTC. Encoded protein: CATLRIGAYSYEQYF.

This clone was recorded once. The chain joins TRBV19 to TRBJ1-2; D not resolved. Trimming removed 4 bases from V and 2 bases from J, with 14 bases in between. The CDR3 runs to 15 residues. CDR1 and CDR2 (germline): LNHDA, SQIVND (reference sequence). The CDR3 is CASSNGPTTNYGYTF. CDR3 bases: TGTGCCAGTAGTAACGGGCCTACTACGAACTATGGCTACACCTTC.

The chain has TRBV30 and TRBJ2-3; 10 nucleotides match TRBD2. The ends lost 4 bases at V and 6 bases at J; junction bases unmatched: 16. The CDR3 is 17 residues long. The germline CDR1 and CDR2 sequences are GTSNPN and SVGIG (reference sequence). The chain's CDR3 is CAWNLVRTSGLGDTQYF. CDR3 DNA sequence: TGTGCCTGGAACCTGGTCAGGACTAGCGGCCTCGGGGATACGCAGTATTTT.

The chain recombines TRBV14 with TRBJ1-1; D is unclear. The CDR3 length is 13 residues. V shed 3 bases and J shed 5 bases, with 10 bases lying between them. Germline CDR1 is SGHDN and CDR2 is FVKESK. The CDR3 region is CASSQGIRTEAFF. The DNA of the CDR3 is TGTGCCAGCAGCCAGGGAATAAGAACTGAAGCTTTCTTT.

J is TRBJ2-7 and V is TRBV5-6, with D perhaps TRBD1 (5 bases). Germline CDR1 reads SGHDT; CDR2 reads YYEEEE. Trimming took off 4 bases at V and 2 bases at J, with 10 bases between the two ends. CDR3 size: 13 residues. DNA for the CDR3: TGTGCCAGCAGCCTCGACAGTGCCTACGAGCAGTACTTC. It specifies CASSLDSAYEQYF.

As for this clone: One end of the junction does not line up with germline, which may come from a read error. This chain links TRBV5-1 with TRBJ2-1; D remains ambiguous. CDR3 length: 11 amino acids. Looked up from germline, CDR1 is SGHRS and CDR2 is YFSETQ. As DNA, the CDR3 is TGCGCCAGCAGCTTGGCTGGGGTGGGGATCTTC. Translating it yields CASSLAGVGIF.

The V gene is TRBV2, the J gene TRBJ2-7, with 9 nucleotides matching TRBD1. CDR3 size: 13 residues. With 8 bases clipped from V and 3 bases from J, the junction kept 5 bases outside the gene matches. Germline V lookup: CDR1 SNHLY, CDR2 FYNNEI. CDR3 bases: TGTGCCAGCGGGGACAGGGAAGGCTACGAGCAGTACTTC. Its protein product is CASGDREGYEQYF.

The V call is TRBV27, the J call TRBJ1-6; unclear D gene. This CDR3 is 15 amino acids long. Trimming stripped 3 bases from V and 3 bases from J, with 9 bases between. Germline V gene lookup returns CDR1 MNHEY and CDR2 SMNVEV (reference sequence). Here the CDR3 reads CASSLEGIYNSPLHF. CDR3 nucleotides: TGTGCCAGCAGTTTGGAGGGAATCTATAATTCACCCCTCCACTTT.

CDR3 in DNA: TGTGCCATCAGTGAGTCGGGTCAGAGCTCTGGAAACACCATATATTTT. Protein sequence: CAISESGQSSGNTIYF. V gene TRBV10-3 combines with J gene TRBJ1-3; D ambiguous. CDR3 length equals 16 residues. V lost 0 bases to trimming and J lost 0 bases, with 9 bases between them. Germline values: CDR1 ENHRY, CDR2 SYGVKD.

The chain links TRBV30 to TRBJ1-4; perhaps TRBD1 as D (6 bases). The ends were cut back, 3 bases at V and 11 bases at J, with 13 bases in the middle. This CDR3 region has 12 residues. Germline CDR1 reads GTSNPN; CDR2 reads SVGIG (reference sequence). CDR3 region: CAWRQGRGKLFF. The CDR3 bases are TGTGCCTGGAGACAGGGCCGGGGGAAACTGTTTTTT.

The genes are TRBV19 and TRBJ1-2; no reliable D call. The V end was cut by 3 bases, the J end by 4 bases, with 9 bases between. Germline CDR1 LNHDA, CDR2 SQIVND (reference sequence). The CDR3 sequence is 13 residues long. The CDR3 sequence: CASSILRIYGYTF. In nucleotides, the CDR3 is TGTGCCAGTAGTATCCTGCGTATCTATGGCTACACCTTC. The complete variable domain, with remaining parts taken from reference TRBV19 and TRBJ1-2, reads DGGITQSPKYLFRKEGQNVTLSCEQNLNHDAMYWYRQDPGQGLRLIYYSQIVNDFQKGDIAEGYSVSREKKESFPLTVTSAQKNPTAFYLCASSILRIYGYTFGSGTRLTVV.

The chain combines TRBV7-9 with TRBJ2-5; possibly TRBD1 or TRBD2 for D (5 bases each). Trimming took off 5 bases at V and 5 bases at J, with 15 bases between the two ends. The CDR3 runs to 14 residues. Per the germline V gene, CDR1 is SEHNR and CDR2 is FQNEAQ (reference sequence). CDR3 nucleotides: TGTGCCAGCAGCCCCAGCGGCCAGGGCGAGACCCAGTACTTC. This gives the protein CASSPSGQGETQYF.

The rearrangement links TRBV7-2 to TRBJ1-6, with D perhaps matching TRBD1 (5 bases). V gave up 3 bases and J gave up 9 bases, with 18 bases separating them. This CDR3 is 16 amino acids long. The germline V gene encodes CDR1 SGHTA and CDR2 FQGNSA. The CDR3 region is CASSFYAQGSSSPLHF. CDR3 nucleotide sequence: TGTGCCAGCAGCTTCTATGCCCAGGGTTCTAGTTCACCCCTCCACTTT.

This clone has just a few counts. CDR3 DNA: TGTGCCAGCAGCGCCTCCGGGGGGATCGCCTACGAGCAGTACTTC. Translating it yields CASSASGGIAYEQYF. The V call is TRBV7-9, the J call TRBJ2-7, with 7 nucleotides matching TRBD2. The CDR3 is 15 residues long. Trimming cost V 5 bases and J 2 bases; bases outside gene matches: 9. Germline assignment: CDR1 SEHNR and CDR2 FQNEAQ (reference sequence).

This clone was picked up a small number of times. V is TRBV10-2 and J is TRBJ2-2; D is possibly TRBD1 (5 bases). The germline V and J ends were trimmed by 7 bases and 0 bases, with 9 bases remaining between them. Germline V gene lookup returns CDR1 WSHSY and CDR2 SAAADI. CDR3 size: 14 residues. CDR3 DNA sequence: TGCGCCAGCATAGACAGTACGAACACCGGGGAGCTGTTTTTT. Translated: CASIDSTNTGELFF.

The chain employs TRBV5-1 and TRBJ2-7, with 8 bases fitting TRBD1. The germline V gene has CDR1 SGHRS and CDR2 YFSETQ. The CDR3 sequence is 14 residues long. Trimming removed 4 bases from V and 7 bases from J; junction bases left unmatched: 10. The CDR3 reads CASSEGTGKGEQYF. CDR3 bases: TGCGCCAGCAGCGAGGGGACAGGCAAGGGGGAGCAGTACTTC. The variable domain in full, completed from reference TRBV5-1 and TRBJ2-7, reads KAGVTQTPRYLIKTRGQQVTLSCSPISGHRSVSWYQQTPGQGLQFLFEYFSETQRNKGNFPGRFSGRQFSNSRSEMNVSTLELGDSALYLCASSEGTGKGEQYFGPGTRLTVT.

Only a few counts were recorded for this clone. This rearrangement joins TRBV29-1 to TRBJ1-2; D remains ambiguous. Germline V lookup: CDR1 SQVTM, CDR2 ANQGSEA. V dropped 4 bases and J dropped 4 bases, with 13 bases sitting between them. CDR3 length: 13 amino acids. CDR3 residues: CSVGSPLSYGYTF. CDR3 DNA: TGCAGCGTTGGGAGCCCCCTCTCCTATGGCTACACCTTC. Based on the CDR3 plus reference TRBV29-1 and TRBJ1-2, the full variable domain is SAVISQKPSRDICQRGTSLTIQCQVDSQVTMMFWYRQQPGQSLTLIATANQGSEATYESGFVIDKFPISRPNLTFSTLTVSNMSPEDSSIYLCSVGSPLSYGYTFGSGTRLTVV.

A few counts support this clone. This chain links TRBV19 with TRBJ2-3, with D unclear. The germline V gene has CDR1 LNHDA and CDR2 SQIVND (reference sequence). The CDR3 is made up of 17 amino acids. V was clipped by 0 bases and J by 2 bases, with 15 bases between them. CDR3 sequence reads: CASSIDGRVRFTDTQYF. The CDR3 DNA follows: TGTGCCAGTAGTATAGACGGGCGTGTCAGGTTCACAGATACGCAGTATTTT.

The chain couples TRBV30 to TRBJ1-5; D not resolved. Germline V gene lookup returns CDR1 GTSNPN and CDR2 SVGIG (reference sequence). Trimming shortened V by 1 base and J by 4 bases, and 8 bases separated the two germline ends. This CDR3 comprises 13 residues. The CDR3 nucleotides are TGTGCCTGGAGTGAACAGAAGAATCAGCCCCAGCATTTT. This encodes CAWSEQKNQPQHF.